The source of this T cell receptor (beta chain) is a study of blood T cell repertoires in COVID-19. Overall study: Collection of acute and convalescent COVID-19 samples took place in the United States, Italy and Spain. Sources were T cells, B-cell-depleted T cells, or PBMCs; the material itself was cDNA or gDNA.

In the authors' methods: By means of reference gene primer amplification, nucleated cell counts were estimated. Method: immunoSEQ multiplex PCR; TCRdb's copy keeps in-frame clones and lacks some. V, J and clone size are taken as reported in that table, and D and trimming were inferred from the DNA itself. Of about 380,000 clones in the sample, almost 90% were seen once. The sample comprised peripheral blood. This TCR came from a man younger than 35 with active or convalescent COVID-19.

The CDR3 coding sequence is TGTGCCTGGAGCACCCTAGACAATGAGCAGTTCTTC. It specifies CAWSTLDNEQFF. V gene TRBV30 combines with J gene TRBJ2-1; D ambiguous. The CDR3 sequence is 12 residues long. Germline V CDR1 and CDR2: GTSNPN, SVGIG (reference sequence). The V end lost 3 bases, the J end lost 5 bases, and 8 bases lay between the germline ends.